This T cell receptor (beta chain) was identified in a study of beta chain features in type 1 diabetes. V lost 3 bases and J lost 8, with 17 bases in between. CDR1 and CDR2 (germline): SEHNR, FQNEAQ (reference sequence). This CDR3 spans 15 amino acids. The authors reverse transcribed all of the isolated RNA, so sequencing captured expressed TCRB transcripts. Here immunoSEQ multiplex PCR was the method, and the copy in TCRdb shows in-frame clones only, minus some. The data hold about 40,000 clones, with about 50% observed a single time. General study findings and limits: Among all four CD4+ subsets, Type 1 diabetes patients had TCRB CDR3s that were moderately but significantly shorter. VDJ junctions sequenced from type 1 diabetes patients showed fewer insertions and more deletions. Whether HLA type affects TCRB rearrangement stayed undetermined in the present work.

Worth noting for this clone: The antigen remains undetermined.

The sequencing input was stem cell memory CD4+ T cells from blood. This sequence originates from a woman aged 25-40 years in good health. This rearrangement joins TRBV7-9 to TRBJ2-1; a possible D gene is TRBD2 (6 bases). This CDR3 is CASSFGSGVVYEQFF. CDR3 bases: TGTGCCAGCAGCTTTGGGTCGGGAGTAGTTTATGAGCAGTTCTTC.